Below are 5 T cell receptor beta chains sequenced from a single sample in a study of T-cell memory formation after mild COVID-19. TCRdb ran MiXCR on the 5' RACE reads and lists one entry per CDR3 protein. The table lists 550,000 to 600,000 distinct CDR3 sequences, roughly 22% of them singletons, with around 7.7% in the top ten. What was sequenced was PBMCs or a T cell subset sorted from them (not recorded which). These receptors were obtained from an adult woman who had mild COVID-19 (a few samples of this study predate the infection). Cell type and time point are not known.

The V gene is TRBV7-9, the J gene TRBJ1-5; D gene uncertain. The length of the CDR3 is 15 residues. Germline V gives CDR1 SEHNR, CDR2 FQNEAQ (reference sequence). Trimming left V 4 bases short and J 6 bases short, with 16 bases between. In DNA form, the CDR3 reads TGTGCCAGCAGCTCCTTGGGGAGGGTAGCTCAGCCCCAGCATTTT. It is translated as CASSSLGRVAQPQHF.

This chain uses TRBV27 with TRBJ2-7; 9 bases are shared with TRBD2. Germline CDR1 and CDR2: MNHEY and SMNVEV (reference sequence). The CDR3 is made up of 17 amino acids. The V gene end was trimmed by 0 bases and the J gene end by 3 bases; junction bases not matched to a gene: 9. The CDR3 is CASSLSARGLASYEQYF. The CDR3 region has the DNA TGTGCCAGCAGTTTATCGGCCCGGGGACTAGCAAGCTACGAGCAGTACTTC.

This clonotype was detected only a few times. V usage is TRBV15 and J usage is TRBJ2-3, with 8 bases aligning to TRBD1. The CDR3 runs 12 residues. Germline V gene data show CDR1 as LNHNV and CDR2 as YYDKDF (reference sequence). J lost 5 bases, V lost 9 bases, and 4 bases had no gene match. CDR3 nucleotides: TGTGCCACAAGACAGGGGTTAGATACGCAGTATTTT. It is translated as CATRQGLDTQYF.

The chain couples TRBV7-8 to TRBJ2-5; no reliable D call. The germline V and J ends were trimmed by 6 bases and 5 bases, with 16 bases remaining between them. This CDR3 has 14 amino acids. Germline V gene lookup returns CDR1 SGHVS and CDR2 FQNEAQ. As DNA, the CDR3 is TGTGCCAGCAGACAAACGGGCTCGAGGGAGACCCAGTACTTC. Translation gives CASRQTGSRETQYF.

This clonotype has only a few counts. V usage is TRBV12-3 or TRBV12-4 and J usage is TRBJ1-5, with a possible D match to TRBD1 (5 bases). V was pared by 5 bases and J by 3 bases, with 20 bases between. The CDR3 totals 17 residues. The chain's CDR3 is CASSPTGSRGFNQPQHF. CDR3 in DNA: TGTGCCAGCAGTCCCACCGGTTCGAGGGGCTTCAATCAGCCCCAGCATTTT.